Each of the 13 T cell receptor beta chains below was sequenced from the same sample in a study of Graves' ophthalmopathy and Graves' hyperthyroidism. Amplification of the TCR beta CDR3 regions used RNA transcripts (as template). RT-PCR in the first round used HTBI primers; a second-round multiplex PCR followed. TCRdb processed the multiplex PCR reads anew with MiXCR; each CDR3 protein has one entry. The sample has about 400,000 distinct CDR3 sequences, under 25% seen once. Sequences were obtained from peripheral blood. The source is a woman between 18 and 30 years old with stable Graves' hyperthyroidism.

For this clonotype: This clone may be a read error of a much larger clone one base away. J is TRBJ2-5 and V is TRBV11-2; 7 nucleotides align to TRBD2. Unmatched junction bases numbered 9, after V lost 3 bases and J lost 5 bases. The CDR3 has 15 amino acids. CDR1 is SGHAT and CDR2 is FQNNGV in the germline V gene. The CDR3 here is CASSLARGSGETQYF. The CDR3 DNA reads TGTGCCAGCAGCTTGGCGCGCGGGAGCGGGGAGACCCAGTACTTC.

This clonotype was recorded many times. V usage is TRBV29-1 and J usage is TRBJ2-7; 12 bases line up with TRBD2. Trimming at V came to 7 bases and at J to 2 bases, leaving 0 bases not matched to a gene. CDR3 length: 12 amino acids. The germline gives CDR1 SQVTM, CDR2 ANQGSEA. CDR3 amino acids: CSGTSGTYEQYF. As DNA, the CDR3 is TGCAGCGGGACTAGCGGGACCTACGAGCAGTACTTC.

V and J are TRBV13 and TRBJ1-2, with 7 bases lining up with TRBD1. The length of the CDR3 is 11 residues. V was pared by 0 bases and J by 13 bases, with 2 bases of the junction left unmatched. From germline, CDR1 is PRHDT and CDR2 FYEKMQ (reference sequence). The CDR3 reads CASSLGQGPTF. Here the CDR3 DNA reads TGTGCCAGCAGCTTAGGACAGGGGCCCACCTTC.

The rearrangement joins TRBV30 to TRBJ1-2; tentative D call: TRBD1 (6 bases). The V end lost 0 bases, the J end lost 14 bases, and 13 bases lay between the germline ends. The germline V gene has CDR1 GTSNPN and CDR2 SVGIG (reference sequence). The CDR3 contains 11 residues. This CDR3 reads CAWSVGGQLTF. CDR3 nucleotides: TGTGCCTGGAGTGTAGGGGGGCAGCTGACCTTC.

This clonotype occurred many times. This chain connects TRBV12-3 or TRBV12-4 to TRBJ2-4, with D hard to call. This CDR3 is 17 amino acids long. Between the trimmed V and J ends, which lost 4 bases and 0 bases, there was a span of 16 bases. CDR3 in amino acids: CASSSFDPTLAKNIQYF. CDR3 nucleotide sequence: TGTGCCAGCAGTTCTTTTGACCCAACACTAGCCAAAAACATTCAGTACTTC.

This chain links TRBV6-1 with TRBJ1-2; 8 nucleotides match TRBD1. The CDR3 sequence is 13 residues long. From germline, CDR1 is MNHNS and CDR2 SASEGT. V trimming: 3 bases; J trimming: 3 bases; junction bases outside the gene matches: 0. The CDR3 DNA follows: TGTGCCAGCAGTGAGACAGGGGACTATGGCTACACCTTC. It translates to CASSETGDYGYTF.

This clonotype came up many times. V gene TRBV6-1 combines with J gene TRBJ1-6; 12 bases line up with TRBD1. V shed 6 bases, J shed 2 bases, and the junction held 5 bases outside the gene matches. Germline V lookup: CDR1 MNHNS, CDR2 SASEGT. The CDR3 contains 17 residues. Here the CDR3 reads CASRGQGARAYNSPLHF. CDR3 coding DNA: TGTGCCAGCAGGGGACAGGGGGCAAGAGCCTATAATTCACCCCTCCACTTT.

At least ten counts were recorded for this clonotype. The V gene is TRBV11-2, the J gene TRBJ1-1; 8 nucleotides align to TRBD1. Trimming took 0 bases from V and 9 from J; bases not matched to a gene: 9. Germline assignment: CDR1 SGHAT and CDR2 FQNNGV. CDR3 size: 15 residues. CDR3 DNA sequence: TGTGCCAGCAGCTTAGACCCTGACAGGGGAGTTAAAGCTTTCTTT. As protein: CASSLDPDRGVKAFF.

This chain joins TRBV9 and TRBJ1-1, with D possibly matching TRBD1 (5 bases). Germline V gene lookup returns CDR1 SGDLS and CDR2 YYNGEE. The CDR3 spans 14 residues. The V gene lost 2 bases and the J gene lost 3 bases, with 11 bases spanning the gap. The CDR3 loop is CASSVRGDHTEAFF. CDR3 sequence (DNA): TGTGCCAGCAGCGTGAGGGGCGACCACACTGAAGCTTTCTTT. Full variable domain (missing parts from reference TRBV9 and TRBJ1-1): DSGVTQTPKHLITATGQRVTLRCSPRSGDLSVYWYQQSLDQGLQFLIQYYNGEERAKGNILERFSAQQFPDLHSELNLSSLELGDSALYFCASSVRGDHTEAFFGQGTRLTVV.

The table lists this clonotype with many counts. The chain combines TRBV7-8 with TRBJ2-3, with D hard to call. V shed 3 bases and J shed 2 bases, with 6 bases lying between them. The germline CDR1 and CDR2 sequences are SGHVS and FQNEAQ. This CDR3 region has 13 residues. The CDR3 loop reads CASSLDHTDTQYF. The CDR3 region has the DNA TGTGCCAGCAGCTTGGACCACACAGATACGCAGTATTTT. The whole variable domain, filled in from reference TRBV7-8 and TRBJ2-3, reads GAGVSQSPRYKVAKRGQDVALRCDPISGHVSLFWYQQALGQGPEFLTYFQNEAQLDKSGLPSDRFFAERPEGSVSTLKIQRTQQEDSAVYLCASSLDHTDTQYFGPGTRLTVL.

This clonotype was detected only a few times. The chain links TRBV7-9 to TRBJ1-2, with 9 bases aligning to TRBD1. Germline V lookup: CDR1 SEHNR, CDR2 FQNEAQ (reference sequence). The V and J ends lost 5 bases and 9 bases, in that order; junction bases with no gene match: 10. The CDR3 covers 14 residues. The DNA for the CDR3 is TGTGCCAGCAGCCCATCCGGGACAGGGAATAGCTACACCTTC. This encodes CASSPSGTGNSYTF. The variable domain in full, with the rest retrieved from reference TRBV7-9 and TRBJ1-2, is DTGVSQNPRHKITKRGQNVTFRCDPISEHNRLYWYRQTLGQGPEFLTYFQNEAQLEKSRLLSDRFSAERPKGSFSTLEIQRTEQGDSAMYLCASSPSGTGNSYTFGSGTRLTVV.

The chain joins TRBV9 to TRBJ1-1, with 10 positions matching TRBD1. V shed 2 bases, J shed 5 bases, and the junction held 0 bases outside the gene matches. The CDR3 has 13 amino acids. Germline CDR1 reads SGDLS; CDR2 reads YYNGEE. Written as DNA, the CDR3 is TGTGCCAGCAGCGTGGGACAGGGGACTGAAGCTTTCTTT. Its translation is CASSVGQGTEAFF. The full variable domain, completed using reference TRBV9 and TRBJ1-1, is DSGVTQTPKHLITATGQRVTLRCSPRSGDLSVYWYQQSLDQGLQFLIQYYNGEERAKGNILERFSAQQFPDLHSELNLSSLELGDSALYFCASSVGQGTEAFFGQGTRLTVV.

The V call is TRBV5-1, the J call TRBJ2-7, with a weak D call TRBD1 (6 bases). CDR1 is SGHRS and CDR2 is YFSETQ in the germline V gene. CDR3 length equals 15 residues. V lost 4 bases, J lost 0 bases, and 14 bases lay in between. CDR3 residues: CASSLGQSSSYEQYV. The CDR3 region has the DNA TGCGCCAGCAGCCTAGGACAGTCCAGCTCCTACGAGCAGTACGTC.